This T cell receptor beta chain emerged from a study of T cells in Graves' hyperthyroidism and ophthalmopathy. Study findings and constraints: Most thyroid clonotypes expanded above 0.001 were also detected in blood. In the analysis, a 13 V-J model separated ophthalmopathy from stable hyperthyroidism. Progression to ophthalmopathy was predicted a median of roughly 6.5 months early.

Investigators excluded patients with uncontrolled infection, other autoimmune disease, pregnancy or lactation. The source material, RNA transcripts, was used to amplify TCR beta CDR3 regions. First-round RT-PCR with HTBI primers amplified the TCR CDR3 region. A single record per CDR3 protein comes from TCRdb applying MiXCR to the multiplex PCR reads. The data contain around 340,000 distinct CDR3 sequences, roughly a fifth of them singletons. Germline V gives CDR1 MNHNS, CDR2 SASEGT. This CDR3 has 16 amino acids. The J segment lost 4 bases and the V segment lost 5 bases, leaving 10 bases of the junction unmatched. The sample holds many counts of this clonotype. Antigen unknown.

This TCR derives from a woman aged 45-59 years with Graves' hyperthyroidism. The material sequenced was blood. This chain joins TRBV6-1 and TRBJ2-3; 9 bases line up with TRBD2. CDR3 amino acids: CASSSKRAGGSDTQYF. DNA of the CDR3: TGTGCCAGCAGTTCGAAGCGAGCGGGGGGATCAGATACGCAGTATTTT.